Shown below are 31 T cell receptor beta chains from a single sample sequenced in a study of patients and donors after allogeneic stem cell transplantation. MiXCR, run by TCRdb on the RT-PCR reads, gives a single entry per CDR3 protein. The sample yields about 230,000 distinct CDR3 sequences, approximately 14% seen once. Sequenced: blood, either unsorted or a sorted T cell fraction (not recorded which). These receptors were obtained from a human donor who was either an allogeneic HSCT recipient or a stem cell or donor lymphocyte infusion donor (not recorded which). It is not recorded whose cells these are; they may come from a transplant donor.

This clonotype was observed at least ten times. The J gene is TRBJ1-1, the V gene TRBV20-1; no firm D call. Germline CDR1 is DFQATT and CDR2 is SNEGSKA (reference sequence). The V end lost 0 bases, the J end lost 1 base, and 9 bases lay between the germline ends. The CDR3 contains 14 residues. The CDR3, as DNA: TGCAGTGCTAGAGACCCGGGTCCGAACACTGAAGCTTTCTTT. It specifies CSARDPGPNTEAFF.

This rearrangement joins TRBV24-1 to TRBJ2-1, with 12 bases that match TRBD2. Losses at the gene ends were 0 bases for V and 1 base for J; bases not matched to a gene: 6. The CDR3 has 19 residues. The germline V gene has CDR1 KGHDR and CDR2 SFDVKD. The CDR3 spells CATSDLKRTSGNSYNEQFF. CDR3 nucleotides: TGTGCCACCAGTGATTTGAAAAGGACTAGCGGGAATTCCTACAATGAGCAGTTCTTC.

This clonotype appeared once. The chain carries TRBV6-2 or TRBV6-3 and TRBJ2-5; 7 positions match TRBD1. V lost 6 bases and J lost 2; bases outside the gene matches: 9. This CDR3 is built from 15 residues. Germline CDR1 reads MNHEY; CDR2 reads SVGEGT. The CDR3 region is CASRIAQGIQETQYF. The DNA for the CDR3 is TGTGCCAGCAGAATAGCACAGGGGATTCAAGAGACCCAGTACTTC.

This clonotype has a handful of counts. This chain joins TRBV11-1 and TRBJ2-7; 9 positions match TRBD2. Germline CDR1 is SGHAT and CDR2 is FQDESV (reference sequence). The CDR3 has 17 amino acids. The V gene end was trimmed by 5 bases and the J gene end by 6 bases; junction bases not matched to a gene: 17. DNA of the CDR3: TGTGCCAGCAGCGGCAACCAGAGGGTAGCGGGAGCGGGCGAGCAGTACTTC. This encodes CASSGNQRVAGAGEQYF.

In this sample, this clonotype turned up a few times. The chain is built from TRBV24-1 and TRBJ2-1; tentatively, D is TRBD2 (7 bases). There are 14 residues in the CDR3. CDR1 is KGHDR and CDR2 is SFDVKD in the germline V gene. V shed 9 bases and J shed 7 bases, with 18 bases lying between them. The CDR3 DNA is TGTGCCACCGGTACCCCGGGGGGCCAAAATGAGCAGTTCTTC. Protein product: CATGTPGGQNEQFF.

This clonotype was picked up many times. The rearrangement links TRBV24-1 to TRBJ2-3, with TRBD2 matching 11 bases. The CDR3 is 18 amino acids. V was pared by 3 bases and J by 2 bases, with 9 bases of the junction left unmatched. Germline V gene sequence: CDR1 KGHDR, CDR2 SFDVKD. The CDR3 spells CATSDTGTSGYITDTQYF. The DNA of the CDR3 is TGTGCCACCAGTGATACCGGGACTAGCGGATATATCACAGATACGCAGTATTTT.

This clonotype was detected only a few times. The chain joins TRBV4-3 to TRBJ2-3, with 8 bases fitting TRBD2. V was clipped by 0 bases and J by 2 bases; unmatched bases: 10. Per the germline V gene, CDR1 is LGHNA and CDR2 is YSLEER. This CDR3 region has 18 residues. The DNA of the CDR3 is TGCGCCAGCAGCCAAGATCTTTTAGCGGGACGCTCCACAGATACGCAGTATTTT. Translating it yields CASSQDLLAGRSTDTQYF.

This clonotype was seen at least ten times. J is TRBJ2-3 and V is TRBV4-1; 8 bases are a match to TRBD1. Germline CDR1 reads MGHRA; CDR2 reads YSYEKL. V lost 6 bases to trimming and J lost 2 bases; unmatched junction nucleotides: 4. The CDR3 is made up of 14 amino acids. CDR3 region: CASRGDRITDTQYF. CDR3 nucleotides: TGCGCCAGCAGGGGGGACAGGATCACAGATACGCAGTATTTT.

In its sample, this clonotype was seen many times. This chain links TRBV12-3 or TRBV12-4 with TRBJ2-7; 7 bases are shared with TRBD1. Germline trimming cut 3 bases from V and 3 bases from J; bases unmatched to any gene: 2. CDR3 length: 13 amino acids. The CDR3 spells CASSLGQYYEQYF. For the CDR3, the DNA is TGTGCCAGCAGTTTGGGACAGTACTACGAGCAGTACTTC.

In nucleotides, the CDR3 is TGCAGTGCTAGAGATTTGAGGACGAGAGTCTCTGGAAACACCATATATTTT. Encoded protein: CSARDLRTRVSGNTIYF. V is TRBV20-1 and J is TRBJ1-3, with unresolved D. Trimming left V 0 bases short and J 0 bases short, with 15 bases between. Per the germline V gene, CDR1 is DFQATT and CDR2 is SNEGSKA (reference sequence). The CDR3 is 17 residues long.

This clonotype was observed at least ten times. The chain is built from TRBV20-1 and TRBJ2-1; 10 positions match TRBD1. Germline lookup yields CDR1 DFQATT and CDR2 SNEGSKA (reference sequence). V lost 3 bases, J lost 5 bases, and 4 bases stayed unmatched. This CDR3 has 14 residues. The chain's CDR3 is CSASRDRGHNEQFF. In DNA form, the CDR3 reads TGCAGTGCTAGTCGGGACAGGGGTCACAATGAGCAGTTCTTC.

This clonotype was detected a few times. The V and J genes are TRBV29-1 and TRBJ1-2; D not certain. CDR1 and CDR2 from the germline V gene are SQVTM and ANQGSEA. The V gene lost 3 bases and the J gene lost 0 bases, with 11 bases spanning the gap. The CDR3 loop spans 14 amino acids. The CDR3: CSVEGIITNYGYTF. The CDR3 nucleotides are TGCAGCGTTGAGGGGATAATCACTAACTATGGCTACACCTTC. Together with reference TRBV29-1 and TRBJ1-2, the CDR3 gives the full variable domain: SAVISQKPSRDICQRGTSLTIQCQVDSQVTMMFWYRQQPGQSLTLIATANQGSEATYESGFVIDKFPISRPNLTFSTLTVSNMSPEDSSIYLCSVEGIITNYGYTFGSGTRLTVV.

There are many counts of this clonotype. The chain has TRBV5-5 and TRBJ2-1; D call uncertain. The ends were cut back, 2 bases at V and 1 base at J, with 10 bases in the middle. The CDR3 has 15 amino acids. The germline CDR1 and CDR2 sequences are SGHKS and YYEKEE (reference sequence). The CDR3 DNA sequence: TGTGCCAGCAGCTTACAGCTCCCTTCCTACAATGAGCAGTTCTTC. Protein sequence: CASSLQLPSYNEQFF. Combining the CDR3 with reference TRBV5-5 and TRBJ2-1 gives the whole variable domain DAGVTQSPTHLIKTRGQQVTLRCSPISGHKSVSWYQQVLGQGPQFIFQYYEKEERGRGNFPDRFSARQFPNYSSELNVNALLLGDSALYLCASSLQLPSYNEQFFGPGTRLTVL.

This clonotype appeared a few times. The chain links TRBV9 to TRBJ1-3, with D hard to call. The CDR3 has 16 amino acids. Trimming shortened V by 3 bases and J by 0 bases, and 13 bases separated the two germline ends. Germline V gene data show CDR1 as SGDLS and CDR2 as YYNGEE. DNA for the CDR3: TGTGCCAGCAGCGCATCTTTACCCCGCTCTGGAAACACCATATATTTT. Translation: CASSASLPRSGNTIYF.

This clonotype was counted a few times. The V call is TRBV6-1, the J call TRBJ2-7; D gene uncertain. Germline CDR1 reads MNHNS; CDR2 reads SASEGT. This CDR3 is 13 amino acids long. V lost 5 bases, J lost 3 bases, and 11 bases lay in between. The CDR3 loop is CASSTLADYEQYF. CDR3 sequence (DNA): TGTGCCAGCAGTACCTTAGCTGACTACGAGCAGTACTTC.

V is TRBV11-2 and J is TRBJ1-4; 11 bases map to TRBD1. Germline loops: CDR1 SGHAT, CDR2 FQNNGV. CDR3 size: 15 residues. With V trimmed by 5 bases and J by 10 bases, 9 bases remained unmatched. CDR3 protein: CASSQRDRGLRKLFF. The DNA for the CDR3 is TGTGCCAGCAGCCAACGGGACAGGGGGTTACGAAAACTGTTTTTT.

This chain links TRBV6-1 with TRBJ1-4; 10 positions agree with TRBD1. Germline lookup yields CDR1 MNHNS and CDR2 SASEGT. The length of the CDR3 is 14 residues. V trimming: 7 bases; J trimming: 9 bases; junction bases outside the gene matches: 8. The CDR3 is CASTGTGAGKKLFF. Written as DNA, the CDR3 is TGTGCCAGCACCGGGACAGGGGCCGGTAAAAAACTGTTTTTT.

The chain joins TRBV5-4 to TRBJ2-5; TRBD2 aligns across 10 bases. The trim removed 4 bases at V and 5 bases at J, leaving 2 bases unmatched. The CDR3 runs to 13 residues. Germline CDR1 SGHNT, CDR2 YYREEE (reference sequence). The CDR3 is CASSISGRETQYF. The CDR3 DNA reads TGTGCCAGCAGCATTAGCGGGAGGGAGACCCAGTACTTC.

This clonotype appeared many times. The genes are TRBV12-3 or TRBV12-4 and TRBJ1-2; D is unresolved. Trimming took off 3 bases at V and 8 bases at J, with 7 bases between the two ends. The CDR3 loop spans 11 amino acids. CDR3 loop: CASSLGGGYTF. The CDR3 nucleotides are TGTGCCAGCAGTTTGGGCGGAGGCTACACCTTC.

In its sample, this clonotype was seen a few times. This chain uses TRBV7-8 with TRBJ1-1; perhaps TRBD1 as D (6 bases). The V end was cut by 5 bases, the J end by 2 bases, with 15 bases between. The CDR3 has 15 residues. Germline values: CDR1 SGHVS, CDR2 FQNEAQ. The CDR3 DNA reads TGTGCCAGCAGCACAATTGGGGGGGCAAACACTGAAGCTTTCTTT. It is translated as CASSTIGGANTEAFF.

In its sample, this clonotype was seen a few times. This chain connects TRBV2 to TRBJ2-5; D is undetermined. Per the germline V gene, CDR1 is SNHLY and CDR2 is FYNNEI. Trimming took off 8 bases at V and 5 bases at J, with 12 bases between the two ends. The CDR3 spans 12 residues. CDR3 coding DNA: TGTGCCAGCGGTAGAGATGGGGAGACCCAGTACTTC. It encodes CASGRDGETQYF.

The sample holds a few counts of this clonotype. This chain links TRBV11-2 with TRBJ2-5; possible D gene TRBD1, 6 bases. Germline V CDR1 and CDR2: SGHAT, FQNNGV. The CDR3 loop spans 15 amino acids. Trimming removed 1 base at V and 2 bases at J, with 11 bases between. CDR3 protein: CASSLALRGQETQYF. In nucleotides, the CDR3 is TGTGCCAGCAGCTTAGCCTTAAGGGGGCAAGAGACCCAGTACTTC.

This clonotype was seen a handful of times. This sequence joins TRBV2 and TRBJ2-1; D may be TRBD2 (6 bases). Per germline, CDR1 SNHLY and CDR2 FYNNEI. Trimming removed 3 bases at V and 10 bases at J, with 19 bases between. This CDR3 comprises 15 residues. This CDR3 is CASSESGLMAGEQFF. The CDR3, as DNA: TGTGCCAGCAGTGAGTCCGGGCTAATGGCGGGGGAGCAGTTCTTC. Looking up the rest from reference TRBV2 and TRBJ2-1 gives the full variable domain: EPEVTQTPSHQVTQMGQEVILRCVPISNHLYFYWYRQILGQKVEFLVSFYNNEISEKSEIFDDQFSVERPDGSNFTLKIRSTKLEDSAMYFCASSESGLMAGEQFFGPGTRLTVL.

There are a few counts of this clonotype. V is TRBV30 and J is TRBJ2-1; D not resolved. Germline loops: CDR1 GTSNPN, CDR2 SVGIG (reference sequence). V lost 0 bases and J lost 13, with 10 bases in between. The CDR3 spans 11 residues. The CDR3 DNA is TGTGCCTGGAGTGTAAGCGTGGAACAGTTCTTC. Translating gives CAWSVSVEQFF. The full variable domain, in which reference TRBV30 and TRBJ2-1 provide the parts outside the CDR3, is SQTIHQWPATLVQPVGSPLSLECTVEGTSNPNLYWYRQAAGRGLQLLFYSVGIGQISSEVPQNLSASRPQDRQFILSSKKLLLSDSGFYLCAWSVSVEQFFGPGTRLTVL.

The chain links TRBV12-5 to TRBJ2-3; D uncertain. CDR1 LGHNT and CDR2 FRNRAP come from the germline V gene. This CDR3 has 12 amino acids. V lost 3 bases to trimming and J lost 4 bases, with 5 bases between them. In DNA, the CDR3 is TGTGCTAGTGGTTTTTCTCCAGATACGCAGTATTTT. Residues: CASGFSPDTQYF. The full variable domain, completed using reference TRBV12-5 and TRBJ2-3, is DARVTQTPRHKVTEMGQEVTMRCQPILGHNTVFWYRQTMMQGLELLAYFRNRAPLDDSGMPKDRFSAEMPDATLATLKIQPSEPRDSAVYFCASGFSPDTQYFGPGTRLTVL.

This chain links TRBV6-5 with TRBJ2-5, with 10 bases matching TRBD2. The CDR3 loop spans 17 amino acids. J lost 6 bases, V lost 0 bases, and 10 bases had no gene match. The V gene's germline CDR1 is MNHEY and CDR2 SVGAGI. CDR3 DNA: TGTGCCAGCAGTTACTCGATTGGAGCGGGGGGGCGGCAGACCCAGTACTTC. This gives the protein CASSYSIGAGGRQTQYF.

The chain recombines TRBV19 with TRBJ1-3; D is undetermined. CDR1 LNHDA and CDR2 SQIVND come from the germline V gene (reference sequence). V shed 3 bases and J shed 4 bases, with 7 bases lying between them. There are 13 residues in the CDR3. The CDR3 DNA follows: TGTGCCAGTAGTATCCGACAAGGAAACACCATATATTTT. It codes for CASSIRQGNTIYF.

The chain joins TRBV5-6 to TRBJ2-1, with 9 positions matching TRBD2. The CDR3 runs 17 residues. After removal of 3 bases from V and 3 bases from J, the junction contained 10 bases not matched to a gene. Germline V gives CDR1 SGHDT, CDR2 YYEEEE. This chain's CDR3 is CASSSPGLAGFYNEQFF. In DNA, the CDR3 is TGTGCCAGCAGCTCCCCCGGGCTAGCGGGGTTCTACAATGAGCAGTTCTTC.

This clonotype was observed a few times. The chain joins TRBV7-9 to TRBJ2-1, with 9 bases matching TRBD1. The CDR3 covers 16 residues. With V trimmed by 4 bases and J by 5 bases, 9 bases remained unmatched. Per the germline V gene, CDR1 is SEHNR and CDR2 is FQNEAQ (reference sequence). The CDR3 sequence: CASSSLRQGGDNEQFF. The CDR3, as DNA: TGTGCCAGCAGCTCCTTACGACAGGGGGGGGACAATGAGCAGTTCTTC. Full variable domain (outside the CDR3, taken from reference TRBV7-9 and TRBJ2-1): DTGVSQNPRHKITKRGQNVTFRCDPISEHNRLYWYRQTLGQGPEFLTYFQNEAQLEKSRLLSDRFSAERPKGSFSTLEIQRTEQGDSAMYLCASSSLRQGGDNEQFFGPGTRLTVL.

This clonotype was counted many times. V is TRBV20-1 and J is TRBJ2-7; D possibly matches TRBD1 or TRBD2 (5 bases each). Trimming left V 4 bases short and J 2 bases short, with 9 bases between. This CDR3 has 12 amino acids. Germline CDR1 reads DFQATT; CDR2 reads SNEGSKA (reference sequence). CDR3: CSATGRPYEQYF. The CDR3, as DNA: TGCAGTGCTACAGGGAGACCCTACGAGCAGTACTTC.

The sample holds a few counts of this clonotype. The chain has TRBV11-1 and TRBJ2-3; unclear D gene. CDR3 size: 12 residues. With 5 bases removed from V and 11 bases from J, the gap between germline ends came to 14 bases. Germline V gene lookup returns CDR1 SGHAT and CDR2 FQDESV (reference sequence). The CDR3 region is CASSRTIQRQYF. CDR3 sequence (DNA): TGTGCCAGCAGCCGTACAATACAGAGGCAGTATTTT.